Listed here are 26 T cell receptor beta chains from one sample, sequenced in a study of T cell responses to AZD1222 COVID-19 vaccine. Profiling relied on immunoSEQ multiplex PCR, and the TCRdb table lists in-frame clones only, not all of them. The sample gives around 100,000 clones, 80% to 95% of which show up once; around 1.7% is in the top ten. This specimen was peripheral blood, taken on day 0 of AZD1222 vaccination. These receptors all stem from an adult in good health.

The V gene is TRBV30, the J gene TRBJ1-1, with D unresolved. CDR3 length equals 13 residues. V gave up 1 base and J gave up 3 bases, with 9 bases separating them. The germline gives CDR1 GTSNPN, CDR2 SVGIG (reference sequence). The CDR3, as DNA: TGTGCCTGGAGTGAGATGTTCGACACTGAAGCTTTCTTT. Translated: CAWSEMFDTEAFF.

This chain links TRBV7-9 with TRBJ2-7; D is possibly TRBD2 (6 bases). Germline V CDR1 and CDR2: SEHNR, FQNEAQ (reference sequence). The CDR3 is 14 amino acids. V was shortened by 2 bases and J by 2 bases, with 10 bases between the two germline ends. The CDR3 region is CASSLRTTTYEQYF. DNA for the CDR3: TGTGCCAGCAGCTTAAGGACTACTACCTACGAGCAGTACTTC.

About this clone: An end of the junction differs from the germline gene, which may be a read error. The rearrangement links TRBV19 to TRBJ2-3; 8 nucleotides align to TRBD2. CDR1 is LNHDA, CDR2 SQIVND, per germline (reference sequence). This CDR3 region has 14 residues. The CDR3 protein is CASCIAGSTDTQYF. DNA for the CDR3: TGTGCCAGTTGTATAGCGGGAAGCACAGATACGCAGTATTTT.

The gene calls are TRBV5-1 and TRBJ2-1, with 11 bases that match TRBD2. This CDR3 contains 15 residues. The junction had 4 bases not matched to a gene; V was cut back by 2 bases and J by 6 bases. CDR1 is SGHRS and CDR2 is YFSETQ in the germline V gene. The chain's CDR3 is CASSLLAGDANEQFF. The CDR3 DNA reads TGCGCCAGCAGCTTACTAGCGGGAGATGCCAATGAGCAGTTCTTC.

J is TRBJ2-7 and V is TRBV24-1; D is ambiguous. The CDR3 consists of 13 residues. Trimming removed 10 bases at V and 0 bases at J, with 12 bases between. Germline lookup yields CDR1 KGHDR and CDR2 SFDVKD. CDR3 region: CATVDGSSYEQYF. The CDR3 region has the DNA TGTGCCACAGTGGATGGATCCTCCTACGAGCAGTACTTC.

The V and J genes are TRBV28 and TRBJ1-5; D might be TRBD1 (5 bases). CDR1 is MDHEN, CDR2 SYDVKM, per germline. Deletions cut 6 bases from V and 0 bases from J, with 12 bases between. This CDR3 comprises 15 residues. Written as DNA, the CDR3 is TGTGCCAGCAGGTCCGACAGTTCTAGCAATCAGCCCCAGCATTTT. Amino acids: CASRSDSSSNQPQHF.

The CDR3 nucleotides are TGTGCCAGCAGCTCGGGATTCTCTGGAAACACCATATATTTT. It translates to CASSSGFSGNTIYF. The chain combines TRBV13 with TRBJ1-3; D unclear. CDR3 length: 14 amino acids. The ends were cut back, 4 bases at V and 0 bases at J, with 7 bases in the middle. Germline V gene data show CDR1 as PRHDT and CDR2 as FYEKMQ (reference sequence). Full variable domain (missing parts from reference TRBV13 and TRBJ1-3): AAGVIQSPRHLIKEKRETATLKCYPIPRHDTVYWYQQGPGQDPQFLISFYEKMQSDKGSIPDRFSAQQFSDYHSELNMSSLELGDSALYFCASSSGFSGNTIYFGEGSWLTVV.

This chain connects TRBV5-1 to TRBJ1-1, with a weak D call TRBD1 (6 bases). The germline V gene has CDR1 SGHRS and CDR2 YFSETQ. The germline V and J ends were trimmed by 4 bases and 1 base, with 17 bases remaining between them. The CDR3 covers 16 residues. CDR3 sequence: CASSPDRGRRNTEAFF. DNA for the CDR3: TGCGCCAGCAGCCCCGACCGGGGGCGCCGGAACACTGAAGCTTTCTTT. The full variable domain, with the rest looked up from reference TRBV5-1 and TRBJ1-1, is KAGVTQTPRYLIKTRGQQVTLSCSPISGHRSVSWYQQTPGQGLQFLFEYFSETQRNKGNFPGRFSGRQFSNSRSEMNVSTLELGDSALYLCASSPDRGRRNTEAFFGQGTRLTVV.

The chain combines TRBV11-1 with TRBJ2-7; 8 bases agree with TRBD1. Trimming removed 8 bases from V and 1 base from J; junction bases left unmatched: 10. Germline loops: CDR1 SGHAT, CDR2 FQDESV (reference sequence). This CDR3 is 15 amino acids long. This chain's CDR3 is CASGRDRGLSYEQYF. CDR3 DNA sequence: TGTGCCAGCGGACGAGACAGGGGTTTATCCTACGAGCAGTACTTC.

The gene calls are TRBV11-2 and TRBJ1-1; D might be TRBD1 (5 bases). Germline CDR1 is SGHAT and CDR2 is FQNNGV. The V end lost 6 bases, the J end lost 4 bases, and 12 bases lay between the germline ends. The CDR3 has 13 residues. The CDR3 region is CASRKDSGTEAFF. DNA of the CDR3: TGTGCCAGCAGGAAAGACAGCGGCACTGAAGCTTTCTTT.

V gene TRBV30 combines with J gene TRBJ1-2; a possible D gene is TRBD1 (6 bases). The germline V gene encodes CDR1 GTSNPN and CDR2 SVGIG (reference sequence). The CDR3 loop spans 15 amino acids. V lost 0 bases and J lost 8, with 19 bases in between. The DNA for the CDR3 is TGTGCCTGGAGTGTACTCGTTGAGGGGGTGAGGGGCTACACCTTC. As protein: CAWSVLVEGVRGYTF. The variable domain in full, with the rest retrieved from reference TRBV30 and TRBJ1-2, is SQTIHQWPATLVQPVGSPLSLECTVEGTSNPNLYWYRQAAGRGLQLLFYSVGIGQISSEVPQNLSASRPQDRQFILSSKKLLLSDSGFYLCAWSVLVEGVRGYTFGSGTRLTVV.

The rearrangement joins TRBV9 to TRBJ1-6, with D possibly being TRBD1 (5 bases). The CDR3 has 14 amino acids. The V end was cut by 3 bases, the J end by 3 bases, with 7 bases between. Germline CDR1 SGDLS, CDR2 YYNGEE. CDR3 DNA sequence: TGTGCCAGCAGCGAGGGGTTCTATAATTCACCCCTCCACTTT. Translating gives CASSEGFYNSPLHF.

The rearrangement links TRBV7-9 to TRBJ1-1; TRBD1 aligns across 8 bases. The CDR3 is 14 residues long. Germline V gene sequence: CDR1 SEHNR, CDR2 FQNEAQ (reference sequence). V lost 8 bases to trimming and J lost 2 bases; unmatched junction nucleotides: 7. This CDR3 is CASEKAGGNTEAFF. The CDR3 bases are TGTGCCAGCGAGAAAGCAGGGGGCAACACTGAAGCTTTCTTT.

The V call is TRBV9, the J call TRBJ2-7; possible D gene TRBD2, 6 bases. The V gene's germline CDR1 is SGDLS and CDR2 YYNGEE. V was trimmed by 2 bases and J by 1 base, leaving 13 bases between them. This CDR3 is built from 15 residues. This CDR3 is CASSVAGSGSYEQYF. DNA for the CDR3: TGTGCCAGCAGCGTTGCGGGATCCGGGTCCTACGAGCAGTACTTC.

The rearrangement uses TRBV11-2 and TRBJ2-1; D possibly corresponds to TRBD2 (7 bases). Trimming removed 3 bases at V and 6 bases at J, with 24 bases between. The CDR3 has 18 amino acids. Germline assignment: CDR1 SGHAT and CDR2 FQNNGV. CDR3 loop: CASSFIEGGGSSLNEQFF. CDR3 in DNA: TGTGCCAGCAGCTTCATAGAGGGGGGCGGGAGCTCTCTCAATGAGCAGTTCTTC.

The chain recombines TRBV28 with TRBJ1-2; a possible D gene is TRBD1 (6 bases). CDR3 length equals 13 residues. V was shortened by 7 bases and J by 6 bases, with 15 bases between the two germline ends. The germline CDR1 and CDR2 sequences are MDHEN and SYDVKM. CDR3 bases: TGTGCCAGCAATCTCGAAAGGGGGAATGGCTACACCTTC. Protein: CASNLERGNGYTF.

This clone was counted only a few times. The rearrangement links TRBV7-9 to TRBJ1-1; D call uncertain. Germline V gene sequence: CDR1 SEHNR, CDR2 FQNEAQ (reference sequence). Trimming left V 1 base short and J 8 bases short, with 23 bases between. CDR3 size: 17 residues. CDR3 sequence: CASSLGISGEEVSEAFF. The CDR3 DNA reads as TGTGCCAGCAGCTTAGGAATCAGCGGCGAAGAAGTCTCGGAAGCTTTCTTT.

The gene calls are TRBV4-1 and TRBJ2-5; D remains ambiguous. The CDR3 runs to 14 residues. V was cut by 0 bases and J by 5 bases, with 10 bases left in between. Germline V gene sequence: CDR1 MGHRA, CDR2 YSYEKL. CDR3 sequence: CASSQENPTETQYF. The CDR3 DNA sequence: TGCGCCAGCAGCCAAGAAAATCCAACGGAGACCCAGTACTTC.

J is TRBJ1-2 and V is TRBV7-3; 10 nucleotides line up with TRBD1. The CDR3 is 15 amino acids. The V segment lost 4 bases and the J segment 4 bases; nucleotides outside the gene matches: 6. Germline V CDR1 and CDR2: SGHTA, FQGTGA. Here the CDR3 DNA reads TGTGCCAGCAGCTCCGACGGGACAGGGGCCTATGGCTACACCTTC. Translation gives CASSSDGTGAYGYTF.

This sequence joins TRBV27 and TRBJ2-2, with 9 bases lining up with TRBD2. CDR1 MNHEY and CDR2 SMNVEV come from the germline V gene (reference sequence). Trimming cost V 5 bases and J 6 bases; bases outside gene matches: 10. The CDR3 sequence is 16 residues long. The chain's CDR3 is CASSPLLAGAAGELFF. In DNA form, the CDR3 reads TGTGCCAGCAGTCCCCTTTTAGCGGGAGCTGCCGGGGAGCTGTTTTTT.

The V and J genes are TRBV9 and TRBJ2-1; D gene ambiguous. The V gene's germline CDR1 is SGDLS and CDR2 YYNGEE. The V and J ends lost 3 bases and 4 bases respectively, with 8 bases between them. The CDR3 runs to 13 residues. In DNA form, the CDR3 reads TGTGCCAGCAGCGCCCAAGGATACAATGAGCAGTTCTTC. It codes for CASSAQGYNEQFF.

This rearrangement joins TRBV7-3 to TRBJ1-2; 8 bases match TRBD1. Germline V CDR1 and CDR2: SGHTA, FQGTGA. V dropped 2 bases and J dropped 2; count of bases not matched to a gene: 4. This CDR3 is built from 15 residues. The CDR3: CASSLGTGDNYGYTF. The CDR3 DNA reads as TGTGCCAGCAGCTTAGGGACAGGTGACAACTATGGCTACACCTTC. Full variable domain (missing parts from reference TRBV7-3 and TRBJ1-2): GAGVSQTPSNKVTEKGKYVELRCDPISGHTALYWYRQSLGQGPEFLIYFQGTGAADDSGLPNDRFFAVRPEGSVSTLKIQRTERGDSAVYLCASSLGTGDNYGYTFGSGTRLTVV.

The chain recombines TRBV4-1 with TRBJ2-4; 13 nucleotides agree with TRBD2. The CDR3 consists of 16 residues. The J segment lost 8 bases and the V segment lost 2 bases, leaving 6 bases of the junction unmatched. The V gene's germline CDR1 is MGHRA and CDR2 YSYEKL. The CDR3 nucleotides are TGCGCCAGCAGCCAAACTAGCGGGAGGGGTTCGGACATTCAGTACTTC. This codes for CASSQTSGRGSDIQYF.

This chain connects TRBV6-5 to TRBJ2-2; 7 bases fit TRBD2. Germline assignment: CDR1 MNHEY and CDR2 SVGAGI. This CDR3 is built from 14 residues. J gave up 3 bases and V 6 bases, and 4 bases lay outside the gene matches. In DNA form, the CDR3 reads TGTGCCAGCAGGCGTGCGGGGGACACCGGGGAGCTGTTTTTT. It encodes CASRRAGDTGELFF.

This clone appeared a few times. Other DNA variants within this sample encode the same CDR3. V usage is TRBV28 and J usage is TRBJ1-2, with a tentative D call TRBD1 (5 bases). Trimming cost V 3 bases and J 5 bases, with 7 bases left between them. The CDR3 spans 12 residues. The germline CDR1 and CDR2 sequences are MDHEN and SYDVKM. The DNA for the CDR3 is TGTGCCAGCAGTTTGCGGGGGTATGGCTACACCTTC. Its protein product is CASSLRGYGYTF.

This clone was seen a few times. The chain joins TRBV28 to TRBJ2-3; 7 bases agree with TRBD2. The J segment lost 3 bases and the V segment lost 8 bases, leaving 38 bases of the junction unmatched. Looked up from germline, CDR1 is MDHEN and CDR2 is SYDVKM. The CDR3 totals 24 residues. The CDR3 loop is CASDTQIAGPGGGPRETGTDTQYF. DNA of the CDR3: TGTGCCAGCGATACGCAGATAGCGGGCCCCGGGGGAGGTCCGCGGGAGACGGGGACAGATACGCAGTATTTT.